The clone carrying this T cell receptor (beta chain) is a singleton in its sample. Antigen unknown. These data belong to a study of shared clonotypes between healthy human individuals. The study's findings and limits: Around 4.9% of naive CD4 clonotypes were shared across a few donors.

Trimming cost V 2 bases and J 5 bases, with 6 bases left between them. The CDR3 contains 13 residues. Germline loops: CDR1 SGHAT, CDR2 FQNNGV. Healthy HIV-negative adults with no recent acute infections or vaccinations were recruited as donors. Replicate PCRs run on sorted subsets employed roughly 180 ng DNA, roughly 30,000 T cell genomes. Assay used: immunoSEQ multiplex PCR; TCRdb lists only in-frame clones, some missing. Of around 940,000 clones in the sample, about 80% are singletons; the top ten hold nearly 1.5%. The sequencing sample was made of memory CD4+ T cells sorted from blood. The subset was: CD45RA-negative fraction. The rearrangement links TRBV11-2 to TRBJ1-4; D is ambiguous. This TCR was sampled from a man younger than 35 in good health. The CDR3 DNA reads TGTGCCAGCAGCTTATTGGCGAATGAAAAACTGTTTTTT. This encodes CASSLLANEKLFF.